Detailed here is one T cell receptor beta chain. This specimen comes from a study of blood T cell repertoires in COVID-19. Study overall: The cDNA or gDNA used as material had been derived from T cells, B-cell-depleted T cells, or PBMCs.

Enrolled during active infection, Seattle patients were then followed longitudinally. Germline assignment: CDR1 GTSNPN and CDR2 SVGIG (reference sequence). Trimming cost V 0 bases and J 0 bases, with 14 bases left between them. This CDR3 spans 16 amino acids. Data came from immunoSEQ multiplex PCR; TCRdb stores just in-frame clones and leaves some out. The top ten hold 0.8% to 1.3% of the sample, which has about 310,000 clones, nearly 90% seen once. The gene calls are TRBV30 and TRBJ1-1; weak D call: TRBD1 (6 bases). The sample comprised peripheral blood. This TCR was sampled from a woman in her thirties or forties with COVID-19, enrolled during active disease. The CDR3 reads CAWSVWGNRVNTEAFF. CDR3 bases: TGTGCCTGGAGTGTATGGGGAAACAGGGTGAACACTGAAGCTTTCTTT.